The rows below give T cell receptor beta chains drawn from one sample of a study of blood T cell repertoires in COVID-19. Sequencing used immunoSEQ multiplex PCR; TCRdb keeps in-frame clones, though not all of them. The data hold fewer than 250,000 clones, with around nine tenths observed a single time. Sequencing input: peripheral blood. Receptors were obtained from a man aged 25 to 45 with acute or convalescent COVID-19. Each CDR3 is given with its conserved first and last residue. The order of the fields is V gene, clone size, J gene, D gene, CDR3 protein, CDR3 DNA. D genes are given only for firm matches. The size entry is marked missing in some rows and otherwise reads once, few, many or a size class.

>TRBV7-9|NA|TRBJ1-4|TRBD1
CASSLDRGHEKLFF
TGTGCCAGCAGCTTAGACAGGGGACATGAAAAACTGTTTTTT
>TRBV5-6|NA|TRBJ2-7|NA
CASSFQGSYEQYF
TGTGCCAGCAGCTTTCAGGGTTCCTACGAGCAGTACTTC
>TRBV5-1|NA|TRBJ2-7|TRBD2
CASSLAGLAGYEQYF
TGCGCCAGCAGCTTAGCGGGACTAGCGGGATACGAGCAGTACTTC
>TRBV15|NA|TRBJ2-6|TRBD2
CATSAGTSSFSGANVLTF
TGTGCCACCAGCGCGGGGACTAGCTCATTTTCTGGGGCCAACGTCCTGACTTTC
>TRBV18|NA|TRBJ2-6|NA
CASSPTGDSGANVLTF
TGTGCCAGCTCACCCACCGGGGACTCTGGGGCCAACGTCCTGACTTTC
>TRBV7-9|once|TRBJ1-1|NA
CASSLYDWWSTPTEAFF
TGTGCCAGCAGCTTATATGACTGGTGGTCGACTCCCACTGAAGCTTTCTTT
>TRBV27|NA|TRBJ1-6|NA
CASSLTGPNSPLHF
TGTGCCAGCAGCTTGACAGGCCCTAATTCACCCCTCCACTTT
>TRBV29-1|NA|TRBJ1-2|TRBD1
CSIQGAGGYTF
TGCAGCATACAGGGGGCAGGTGGCTACACCTTC
>TRBV29-1|NA|TRBJ1-5|TRBD1
CSVGGQGNQPQHF
TGCAGCGTCGGGGGACAGGGAAATCAGCCCCAGCATTTT
>TRBV28|NA|TRBJ1-2|TRBD1
CASRDGTGAYGYTF
TGTGCCAGCAGGGATGGGACAGGGGCGTATGGCTACACCTTC